This TCR beta chain was captured in a study of molecular identifiers for immune sequencing clone quantification. Input for naive CD8 libraries was roughly 20,000 to 1,000,000 sorted cells; the RNA fraction used was 10%, 30% or 50%. Germline V CDR1 and CDR2: SGHTA, FQGNSA. Trimming left V 4 bases short and J 2 bases short, with 11 bases between. This CDR3 region has 14 residues. Bulk TCR libraries were made with methods that had been previously described and with listed TCR primers. TCRdb passed the PCR reads through MiXCR, listing each CDR3 protein once. The sample has approximately 500,000 distinct CDR3 sequences, 25% seen once. The table lists this clonotype with a few counts. Its antigen is undetermined. Overall study findings and caveats: It was shown that clones above 20 RNA copies held over 98% of effector molecules, but under 1% in naive cells.

The sequence came from a human donor in good health. Some libraries in this study had Jurkat cell RNA spiked in. Sample: naive CD8+ T cells from blood, with Jurkat cell RNA spiked in. Subset in this sample: FACS-sorted CD8+CD4-CCR7+CD45RA+ naive T cells. This chain uses TRBV7-2 with TRBJ2-5; D is undetermined. CDR3 amino acids: CASSSWGGQETQYF. Written as DNA, the CDR3 is TGTGCCAGCAGCTCTTGGGGTGGACAAGAGACCCAGTACTTC.